These 12 T cell receptor beta chains originate from one sample sequenced in a study of CD8 T cells in ankylosing spondylitis. TCRdb redid the calling of the 5' RACE reads with MiXCR, one entry per CDR3 protein. Of around 180,000 distinct CDR3 sequences listed, approximately 13% are singletons. The sequencing input was blood, either unsorted or a sorted T cell fraction (not recorded which). All receptors derive from a female donor with ankylosing spondylitis or in good health (not recorded which).

This clonotype was detected many times. The chain has TRBV30 and TRBJ1-4; 8 bases match TRBD1. The CDR3 covers 16 residues. Unmatched junction bases numbered 11, after V lost 2 bases and J lost 6 bases. From germline, CDR1 is GTSNPN and CDR2 SVGIG (reference sequence). The CDR3 protein is CAWSRPIQGDHEKLFF. In DNA form, the CDR3 reads TGTGCCTGGAGTCGTCCCATACAGGGGGATCATGAAAAACTGTTTTTT.

The chain carries TRBV6-2 or TRBV6-3 and TRBJ1-5; D is uncertain. Trimming stripped 10 bases from V and 7 bases from J, with 11 bases between. Germline CDR1 is MNHEY and CDR2 is SVGEGT. This CDR3 comprises 11 residues. The CDR3 DNA sequence: TGTGCCACTAGCGGAGGACAGCCCCAGCATTTT. Translated, it gives CATSGGQPQHF.

This clonotype was counted many times. The chain links TRBV12-3 or TRBV12-4 to TRBJ1-2; D is uncertain. Trimming pared 3 bases from V and 1 base from J, leaving 6 bases between. This CDR3 region has 13 residues. DNA of the CDR3: TGTGCCAGCAGTTTGCTGATTAACTATGGCTACACCTTC. This sequence encodes CASSLLINYGYTF.

This chain links TRBV10-3 with TRBJ2-1; a weak D match, TRBD2 (7 bases). Trimming pared 4 bases from V and 5 bases from J, leaving 12 bases between. This CDR3 comprises 14 residues. CDR1 and CDR2 from the germline V gene are ENHRY and SYGVKD. CDR3 nucleotides: TGTGCCATCAGTGTTGGGGGGGGCAACAATGAGCAGTTCTTC. Residues: CAISVGGGNNEQFF.

As regards this clonotype: A much larger clone differs from this one at a single base, so this may be a read error. The chain links TRBV4-2 to TRBJ2-2; the D gene is possibly TRBD2 (5 bases). The CDR3 has 14 amino acids. Germline V gene lookup returns CDR1 LGHNA and CDR2 YNFKEQ. CDR3 region: CASSQASLAGEPFF. The CDR3 DNA is TGTGCCAGCAGCCAGGCCTCGCTTGCCGGGGAGCCGTTTTTT.

This clonotype was seen ten or more times. In DNA form, the CDR3 reads TGCAGCGTTGGGGTAGGGGCGAACACTGAAGCTTTCTTT. This codes for CSVGVGANTEAFF. The rearrangement joins TRBV29-1 to TRBJ1-1, with a tentative D call TRBD1 (5 bases). Germline V gene data show CDR1 as SQVTM and CDR2 as ANQGSEA. V dropped 4 bases and J dropped 1 base, with 10 bases sitting between them. The CDR3 sequence is 13 residues long.

The table lists this clonotype with a few counts. V is TRBV5-1 and J is TRBJ2-7; 8 bases agree with TRBD2. CDR3 length: 15 amino acids. V trimming: 4 bases; J trimming: 4 bases; junction bases outside the gene matches: 10. Germline lookup yields CDR1 SGHRS and CDR2 YFSETQ. Written as DNA, the CDR3 is TGCGCCAGCAGCCCCGCGGCCCGCGGGGGGTACGAGCAGTACTTC. It yields the protein CASSPAARGGYEQYF.

As to this clonotype: A much larger clone lies one base from this, so it may be a read error. The V call is TRBV7-9, the J call TRBJ2-3; D possibly corresponds to TRBD2 (5 bases). Germline loops: CDR1 SEHNR, CDR2 FQNEAQ (reference sequence). The CDR3 sequence is 15 residues long. V lost 6 bases and J 1 base, leaving 14 bases between the germline ends. The DNA of the CDR3 is TGTGCCAGCAGATCTGGGAGTGGAGGCACAGATACGCAGTATTTT. It yields the protein CASRSGSGGTDTQYF.

This clonotype was seen once. One base away lies a much larger clone, so this may be a sequencing read error. V usage is TRBV4-3 and J usage is TRBJ2-1; the match to TRBD2 covers 10 bases. V was clipped by 0 bases and J by 7 bases; unmatched bases: 12. The CDR3 has 18 residues. Germline V gene sequence: CDR1 LGHNA, CDR2 YSLEER. The CDR3 loop is CASSQDGGASGRGNEQFF. The DNA of the CDR3 is TGCGCCAGCAGCCAAGATGGGGGGGCTAGCGGGAGAGGGAATGAGCAGTTCTTC.

The table lists this clonotype with a few counts. The chain has TRBV11-1 and TRBJ2-3; no clear D. Germline values: CDR1 SGHAT, CDR2 FQDESV (reference sequence). CDR3 size: 14 residues. V was cut by 2 bases and J by 4 bases, with 10 bases left in between. The CDR3 DNA reads TGTGCCAGCAGCTTAAGTACCGGCTCAGATACGCAGTATTTT. Translated, it gives CASSLSTGSDTQYF.

This clonotype appeared once. Being one base from a much bigger clone, this may be a read error. The chain has TRBV6-2 or TRBV6-3 and TRBJ2-3; D not certain. The ends were cut back, 6 bases at V and 4 bases at J, with 5 bases in the middle. Per the germline V gene, CDR1 is MNHEY and CDR2 is SVGEGT. CDR3 size: 11 residues. In DNA, the CDR3 is TGTGCCAGCAGGTACCCAGATACGCAGTATTTT. It codes for CASRYPDTQYF.

The J gene is TRBJ1-5, the V gene TRBV7-9; 9 nucleotides agree with TRBD1. The length of the CDR3 is 14 residues. Germline V gene data show CDR1 as SEHNR and CDR2 as FQNEAQ (reference sequence). Trimming at V came to 1 base and at J to 9 bases, leaving 4 bases not matched to a gene. The CDR3 DNA reads TGTGCCAGCAGCTTAGTGGGGACAGGGCCGCCCCAGCATTTT. Translated, it gives CASSLVGTGPPQHF.